This section outlines one T cell receptor beta chain sequence together with its context. Antigen specificity is unknown. The source of the sample is a study of shared clonotypes between healthy human individuals. Study information: CD4 naive and CD4 memory each took three plates per donor, while CD8 naive took two and CD8 memory one. Regarding the study as a whole: Exclusively blood specimens were collected; tissue repertoires likely differ.

It was at deep level that the assay was run. Genomic DNA per cell subset filled all wells of several immunoSEQ plates. The data were produced by immunoSEQ multiplex PCR, yet TCRdb's version contains in-frame clones alone and is incomplete. The sample gives fewer than 1.6 million clones, approximately 98.5% of which show up once; approximately 0.4% is in the top ten. The TCR was taken from a man aged 25 to 45 in good health. Sequencing was performed on naive CD4+ T cells sorted from blood. Stated subset: CD45RA+ positively selected.

The CDR3 DNA sequence: TGCGCCAGCAGCTTACGGAGTACAGGGGGCTTTTACGAGCAGTACTTC. It translates to CASSLRSTGGFYEQYF. The rearrangement joins TRBV5-1 to TRBJ2-7; 9 positions agree with TRBD1. Trimming took 2 bases from V and 4 from J; bases not matched to a gene: 10. The CDR3 sequence is 16 residues long. CDR1 and CDR2 from the germline V gene are SGHRS and YFSETQ.